The 25 T cell receptor beta chains listed next were all sequenced from one sample in a study of CD8 T cells in Susac syndrome. Random hexamers served to reverse transcribe about 0.5 to 1 ug RNA. TCRdb recomputed calls from the immunoSEQ multiplex PCR reads with MiXCR, one row per CDR3 protein. The sample carries 140,000 or so distinct CDR3 sequences, under 97% recorded once. The specimen sequenced was CD4+ T cells from PBMCs. The receptors were gathered from a human donor with Susac syndrome.

The chain uses TRBV14 and TRBJ1-6; TRBD1 aligns across 12 bases. The germline gives CDR1 SGHDN, CDR2 FVKESK. With 1 base clipped from V and 10 bases from J, the junction kept 2 bases outside the gene matches. This CDR3 is 15 amino acids long. In nucleotides, the CDR3 is TGTGCCAGCAGCCAAGGGGACAGGGGGCACTCACCCCTCCACTTT. As protein: CASSQGDRGHSPLHF.

The chain couples TRBV27 to TRBJ2-2; D is uncertain. Germline-derived CDR1 and CDR2 are MNHEY and SMNVEV (reference sequence). Between the trimmed V and J ends, which lost 5 bases and 3 bases, there was a span of 4 bases. The CDR3 has 12 residues. CDR3 region: CASSLYTGELFF. CDR3 DNA: TGTGCCAGCAGTCTATACACCGGGGAGCTGTTTTTT.

The V and J genes are TRBV15 and TRBJ2-7, with 7 positions matching TRBD2. The CDR3 sequence is 14 residues long. From germline, CDR1 is LNHNV and CDR2 YYDKDF (reference sequence). V lost 2 bases and J lost 6; bases outside the gene matches: 7. The CDR3 protein is CATSRLSPGGEQYF. CDR3 nucleotide sequence: TGTGCCACCAGCAGATTATCCCCGGGGGGCGAGCAGTACTTC. Combining the CDR3 with reference TRBV15 and TRBJ2-7 gives the whole variable domain DAMVIQNPRYQVTQFGKPVTLSCSQTLNHNVMYWYQQKSSQAPKLLFHYYDKDFNNEADTPDNFQSRRPNTSFCFLDIRSPGLGDTAMYLCATSRLSPGGEQYFGPGTRLTVT.

The gene calls are TRBV28 and TRBJ2-7; no definite D call. Trimming shortened V by 7 bases and J by 0 bases, and 7 bases separated the two germline ends. The CDR3 is 12 amino acids. Germline V gives CDR1 MDHEN, CDR2 SYDVKM. The CDR3 sequence is CASTPGSYEQYF. As DNA, the CDR3 is TGTGCCAGCACTCCTGGCTCCTACGAGCAGTACTTC.

This chain connects TRBV5-1 to TRBJ2-5; TRBD2 matches 8 bases. Trimming cost V 5 bases and J 7 bases; bases outside gene matches: 7. From germline, CDR1 is SGHRS and CDR2 YFSETQ. The CDR3 extends over 13 amino acids. The CDR3, as DNA: TGCGCCAGCAGTAGGACTAGCTCTGGGACCCAGTACTTC. Amino acid sequence: CASSRTSSGTQYF.

This sequence joins TRBV28 and TRBJ2-7; 8 nucleotides agree with TRBD2. CDR1 is MDHEN and CDR2 is SYDVKM in the germline V gene. V gave up 2 bases and J gave up 0 bases; unmatched junction bases: 6. The CDR3 is 16 amino acids. The CDR3 nucleotides are TGTGCCAGCAGTTTAGCGGGAGGAATGAGCTCCTACGAGCAGTACTTC. Translated, it gives CASSLAGGMSSYEQYF.

This sequence joins TRBV7-3 and TRBJ2-5; perhaps D is TRBD1 or TRBD2 (5 bases each). The CDR3 totals 15 residues. The V and J ends lost 3 bases and 1 base respectively, with 12 bases between them. Germline loops: CDR1 SGHTA, CDR2 FQGTGA. The CDR3 region has the DNA TGTGCCAGCAGCTTGGGGGACCCCGGCCAAGAGACCCAGTACTTC. The encoded protein is CASSLGDPGQETQYF.

The V call is TRBV12-3 or TRBV12-4, the J call TRBJ1-4, with 7 bases identical to TRBD1. The CDR3 has 14 amino acids. V was pared by 5 bases and J by 8 bases, with 8 bases of the junction left unmatched. The chain's CDR3 is CASSPTGPEEKLFF. CDR3 in DNA: TGTGCCAGCAGTCCGACAGGGCCGGAGGAAAAACTGTTTTTT.

The chain links TRBV28 to TRBJ2-1, with 8 bases aligning to TRBD2. Germline V lookup: CDR1 MDHEN, CDR2 SYDVKM. Trimming at V came to 5 bases and at J to 10 bases, leaving 16 bases not matched to a gene. The CDR3 runs 16 residues. CDR3 DNA: TGTGCCAGCAGTATTACGCTAGCGGGCTCCGACCCGGAGCAGTTCTTC. Translated: CASSITLAGSDPEQFF.

V is TRBV29-1 and J is TRBJ2-5; 9 nucleotides line up with TRBD1. Germline V gene data show CDR1 as SQVTM and CDR2 as ANQGSEA. J was trimmed by 8 bases and V by 6 bases; bases with no gene match: 7. CDR3 length equals 12 residues. The CDR3 spells CSVGGQGSTQYF. Here the CDR3 DNA reads TGCAGCGTCGGCGGACAGGGGAGCACCCAGTACTTC.

The chain is built from TRBV25-1 and TRBJ1-1; 7 positions agree with TRBD1. Trimming took 7 bases from V and 1 from J; bases not matched to a gene: 9. CDR1 is MGHDK and CDR2 is SYGVNS in the germline V gene. The CDR3 sequence is 15 residues long. This CDR3 is CASTPHRGGNTEAFF. CDR3 bases: TGTGCCAGCACCCCTCACAGGGGAGGGAACACTGAAGCTTTCTTT.

V usage is TRBV6-5 and J usage is TRBJ1-1; D is perhaps TRBD1 (6 bases). The germline V gene has CDR1 MNHEY and CDR2 SVGAGI. This CDR3 has 14 residues. The V and J ends lost 5 bases and 11 bases respectively, with 21 bases between them. CDR3 nucleotides: TGTGCCAGCAGTCCACAGGGTTCGGGAATGGCGGCTTTCTTT. Translating it yields CASSPQGSGMAAFF.

The genes are TRBV6-5 and TRBJ2-7; TRBD2 is a possible D gene (6 bases). V lost 6 bases and J lost 0, with 15 bases in between. This CDR3 has 15 amino acids. CDR1 and CDR2 from the germline V gene are MNHEY and SVGAGI. CDR3 sequence: CASRGWDSSSYEQYF. Written as DNA, the CDR3 is TGTGCCAGCAGAGGTTGGGACTCTAGCTCCTACGAGCAGTACTTC.

This chain links TRBV5-8 with TRBJ2-1; 7 nucleotides line up with TRBD1. V lost 3 bases to trimming and J lost 0 bases; unmatched junction nucleotides: 3. The CDR3 runs to 15 residues. CDR1 is SGHTS and CDR2 is YDEGEE in the germline V gene. This CDR3 is CASSSGQTSYNEQFF. The CDR3 DNA is TGTGCCAGCAGCTCGGGACAGACCTCCTACAATGAGCAGTTCTTC.

CDR3 sequence (DNA): TGTGCCAGCAGCCGTGGACAGGGACATGGCTACACCTTC. It yields the protein CASSRGQGHGYTF. The rearrangement links TRBV6-5 to TRBJ1-2, with TRBD1 matching 8 bases. Trimming removed 6 bases from V and 6 bases from J; junction bases left unmatched: 6. The germline V gene encodes CDR1 MNHEY and CDR2 SVGAGI. The CDR3 is made up of 13 amino acids.

The chain has TRBV4-1 and TRBJ1-2; D may be TRBD1 (5 bases). V lost 5 bases to trimming and J lost 8 bases, with 18 bases between them. CDR1 is MGHRA and CDR2 is YSYEKL in the germline V gene. The CDR3 consists of 14 residues. The CDR3 here is CASSFRDGGEGYTF. The CDR3 DNA is TGCGCCAGCAGCTTCCGGGACGGGGGAGAGGGCTACACCTTC.

The chain recombines TRBV20-1 with TRBJ2-1; 7 positions agree with TRBD2. The V gene end was trimmed by 6 bases and the J gene end by 4 bases; junction bases not matched to a gene: 6. Germline CDR1 reads DFQATT; CDR2 reads SNEGSKA (reference sequence). This CDR3 is built from 13 residues. The CDR3 loop is CSATSRTYNEQFF. In DNA form, the CDR3 reads TGCAGTGCGACTAGCCGAACGTACAATGAGCAGTTCTTC.

J is TRBJ2-4 and V is TRBV28, with 10 bases fitting TRBD1. This CDR3 is 15 amino acids long. With 8 bases clipped from V and 2 bases from J, the junction kept 6 bases outside the gene matches. From germline, CDR1 is MDHEN and CDR2 SYDVKM. CDR3 in DNA: TGTGCCAGCGGGGGGACAGGGGCAACCAAAAACATTCAGTACTTC. It translates to CASGGTGATKNIQYF.

The chain combines TRBV20-1 with TRBJ2-5; 10 bases map to TRBD2. This CDR3 contains 14 residues. Per the germline V gene, CDR1 is DFQATT and CDR2 is SNEGSKA (reference sequence). V shed 6 bases, J shed 6 bases, and the junction held 10 bases outside the gene matches. This CDR3 reads CSAETTSGFQTQYF. CDR3 bases: TGCAGTGCCGAAACGACTAGCGGGTTTCAGACCCAGTACTTC.

The J gene is TRBJ1-4, the V gene TRBV6-5; D might be TRBD1 (5 bases). Deletions cut 8 bases from V and 4 bases from J, with 14 bases between. This CDR3 region has 14 residues. Germline assignment: CDR1 MNHEY and CDR2 SVGAGI. CDR3 DNA: TGTGCCAGCGGTGTGACAGTGGGTAATGAAAAACTGTTTTTT. Translated: CASGVTVGNEKLFF.

CDR3 sequence: CASRVGGGGELFF. The CDR3 DNA reads TGTGCCAGCAGAGTCGGAGGAGGCGGGGAGCTGTTTTTT. This chain connects TRBV6-1 to TRBJ2-2; possibly TRBD2 for D (5 bases). Germline values: CDR1 MNHNS, CDR2 SASEGT. This CDR3 region has 13 residues. V dropped 6 bases and J dropped 7 bases, with 12 bases sitting between them.

The count of this clonotype is one. The chain couples TRBV15 to TRBJ1-1; D unclear. The CDR3 length is 12 residues. Germline V CDR1 and CDR2: LNHNV, YYDKDF (reference sequence). The ends were cut back, 0 bases at V and 8 bases at J, with 7 bases in the middle. CDR3 amino acids: CATSREPGEAFF. In DNA, the CDR3 is TGTGCCACCAGCAGAGAGCCCGGAGAAGCTTTCTTT.

The chain carries TRBV2 and TRBJ2-7, with 7 bases that match TRBD2. The CDR3 is 13 amino acids. Losses at the gene ends were 4 bases for V and 3 bases for J; bases not matched to a gene: 3. Germline CDR1 SNHLY, CDR2 FYNNEI. This chain's CDR3 is CASSATGGYEQYF. CDR3 DNA: TGTGCCAGCAGTGCGACGGGAGGCTACGAGCAGTACTTC.

This sequence joins TRBV28 and TRBJ1-2, with D unresolved. Trimming left V 5 bases short and J 4 bases short, with 14 bases between. The CDR3 length is 14 residues. Germline loops: CDR1 MDHEN, CDR2 SYDVKM. CDR3 protein: CASSTSMLLYGYTF. CDR3 nucleotides: TGTGCCAGCAGTACCTCCATGCTACTCTATGGCTACACCTTC.

The rearrangement links TRBV2 to TRBJ2-7; 7 nucleotides line up with TRBD1. Losses at the gene ends were 5 bases for V and 2 bases for J; bases not matched to a gene: 15. Germline CDR1 is SNHLY and CDR2 is FYNNEI. This CDR3 spans 17 amino acids. The CDR3 region is CASSPLRDSLLTYEQYF. CDR3 nucleotides: TGTGCCAGCAGTCCCCTGAGGGACAGCCTCCTTACCTACGAGCAGTACTTC.